This record concerns one T cell receptor (beta chain) sequence. Its antigen is undetermined. This sample was included in a study of cytomegalovirus exposure and HLA in healthy donors. The study's findings and limits: Certain sequence variants were highly shared and formed a cluster, and this cluster was likely a sequencing artifact. The authors reported that TCR beta sequences could predict HLA-A and HLA-B alleles. These predictions were accurate for most subjects in the first cohort.

The PCR ran on 60 Vbeta and 13 Jbeta primers. Original processing notes: An analysis that came later counted 80 million or so unique TCR beta chains, around 12 million shared. Some clones are missing from TCRdb's copy, which holds only in-frame ones; the method was immunoSEQ multiplex PCR. V and J calls and clone size follow that table, whereas D and trimming were derived from the DNA. Among more than 150,000 clones listed, around 80% were seen once. This sequence was found in a girl aged 2-10 years in good health and CMV-seropositive. What was sequenced was PBMCs.

The CDR3: CASSVEQGGGEKLFF. The CDR3 nucleotides read TGTGCCAGCAGCGTGGAACAGGGCGGAGGTGAAAAACTGTTTTTT. The chain couples TRBV9 to TRBJ1-4, with D possibly being TRBD1 (6 bases). V gave up 2 bases and J gave up 7 bases, with 15 bases separating them. This CDR3 comprises 15 residues. Germline loops: CDR1 SGDLS, CDR2 YYNGEE.